This T cell receptor beta chain appears in the sequencing data of a study of shared clonotypes between healthy human individuals. Background on the study: Researchers assigned three CD4 naive, three CD4 memory, two CD8 naive and one CD8 memory plate to each donor. Overall study results and limits: The authors expected sequencing depth to affect clonotype sharing among donors.

As to this clone: Its antigen is undetermined.

At the deep level, the assay was run. This table comes from immunoSEQ multiplex PCR, and its TCRdb copy is limited to in-frame clones, with some not included. The sample lists 2 million or so clones, about 95% occurring once. J lost 7 bases, V lost 0 bases, and 10 bases had no gene match. The CDR3 is 17 amino acids. Germline V gives CDR1 SGHNT, CDR2 YYREEE (reference sequence). CD45RO-negative, CCR7-selected cells formed the naive CD8 fraction, which excluded terminally differentiated effector memory CD45RA+ cells. The sample was naive CD8+ T cells sorted from blood. This sequence originates from a man younger than 35 in good health. This sequence joins TRBV5-4 and TRBJ2-1, with 10 bases matching TRBD2. CDR3 protein: CASSLVTSGIHGNEQFF. The CDR3 DNA is TGTGCCAGCAGCTTGGTCACTAGCGGGATTCATGGGAATGAGCAGTTCTTC. The variable domain in full, with the rest retrieved from reference TRBV5-4 and TRBJ2-1, is ETGVTQSPTHLIKTRGQQVTLRCSSQSGHNTVSWYQQALGQGPQFIFQYYREEENGRGNFPPRFSGLQFPNYSSELNVNALELDDSALYLCASSLVTSGIHGNEQFFGPGTRLTVL.